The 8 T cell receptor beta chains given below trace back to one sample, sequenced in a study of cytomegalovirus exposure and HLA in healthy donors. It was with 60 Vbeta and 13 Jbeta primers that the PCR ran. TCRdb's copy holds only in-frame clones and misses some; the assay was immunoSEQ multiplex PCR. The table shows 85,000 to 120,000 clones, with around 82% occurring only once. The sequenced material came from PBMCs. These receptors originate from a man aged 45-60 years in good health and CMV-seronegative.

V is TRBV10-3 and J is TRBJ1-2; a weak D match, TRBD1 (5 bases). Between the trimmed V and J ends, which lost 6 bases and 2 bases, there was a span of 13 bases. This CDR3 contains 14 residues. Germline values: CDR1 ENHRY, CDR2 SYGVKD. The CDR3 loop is CAISPGGTNYGYTF. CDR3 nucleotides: TGTGCCATCAGCCCCGGCGGGACGAACTATGGCTACACCTTC.

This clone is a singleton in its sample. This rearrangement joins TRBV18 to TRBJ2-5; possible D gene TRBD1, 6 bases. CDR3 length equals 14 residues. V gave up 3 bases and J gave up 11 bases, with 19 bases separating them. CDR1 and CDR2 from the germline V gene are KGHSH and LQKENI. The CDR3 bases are TGTGCCAGCTCACCTGGGATGGGGGCGAGGGAGCAGTACTTC. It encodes CASSPGMGAREQYF.

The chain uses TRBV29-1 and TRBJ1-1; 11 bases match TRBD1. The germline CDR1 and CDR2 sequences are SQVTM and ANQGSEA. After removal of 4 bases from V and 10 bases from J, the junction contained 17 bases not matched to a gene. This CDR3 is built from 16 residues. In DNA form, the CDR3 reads TGCAGCGTTGTAGAGATCCGATTAGGACAGGGGGCTTTAGCTTTCTTT. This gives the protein CSVVEIRLGQGALAFF.

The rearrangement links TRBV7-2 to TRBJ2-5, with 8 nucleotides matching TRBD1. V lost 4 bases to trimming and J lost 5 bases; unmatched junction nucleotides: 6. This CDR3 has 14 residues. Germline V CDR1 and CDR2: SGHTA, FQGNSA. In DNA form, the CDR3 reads TGTGCCAGCAGCTCCGACAGGGGCGTTGAGACCCAGTACTTC. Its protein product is CASSSDRGVETQYF.

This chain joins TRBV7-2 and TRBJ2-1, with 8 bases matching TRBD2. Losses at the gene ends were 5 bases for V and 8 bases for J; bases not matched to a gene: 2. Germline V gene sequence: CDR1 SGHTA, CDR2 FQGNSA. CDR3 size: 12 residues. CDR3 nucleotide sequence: TGTGCCAGCAGCGCCGGGGGGGATGAGCAGTTCTTC. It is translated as CASSAGGDEQFF.

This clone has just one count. The CDR3 region is CASRQEAREPQHF. The CDR3 bases are TGTGCCAGCAGGCAGGAGGCGAGGGAGCCCCAGCATTTT. V usage is TRBV2 and J usage is TRBJ1-5; D gene uncertain. Per germline, CDR1 SNHLY and CDR2 FYNNEI. CDR3 length equals 13 residues. V lost 6 bases and J lost 8, with 14 bases in between.

The DNA for the CDR3 is TGCGCCAGCAGCTTGGGACTAGCGAGGGAGACCCAGTACTTC. It is translated as CASSLGLARETQYF. The genes are TRBV5-1 and TRBJ2-5, with TRBD2 matching 8 bases. V was clipped by 0 bases and J by 5 bases; unmatched bases: 3. CDR1 is SGHRS and CDR2 is YFSETQ in the germline V gene. This CDR3 is 14 amino acids long.

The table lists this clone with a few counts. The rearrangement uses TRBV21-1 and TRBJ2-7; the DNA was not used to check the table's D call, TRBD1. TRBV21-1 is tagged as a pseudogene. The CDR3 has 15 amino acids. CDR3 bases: TGTGCCAGCGACTCAGGGGTGCCGCAATCCTACGAGCAGTACGTC. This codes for CASDSGVPQSYEQYV.